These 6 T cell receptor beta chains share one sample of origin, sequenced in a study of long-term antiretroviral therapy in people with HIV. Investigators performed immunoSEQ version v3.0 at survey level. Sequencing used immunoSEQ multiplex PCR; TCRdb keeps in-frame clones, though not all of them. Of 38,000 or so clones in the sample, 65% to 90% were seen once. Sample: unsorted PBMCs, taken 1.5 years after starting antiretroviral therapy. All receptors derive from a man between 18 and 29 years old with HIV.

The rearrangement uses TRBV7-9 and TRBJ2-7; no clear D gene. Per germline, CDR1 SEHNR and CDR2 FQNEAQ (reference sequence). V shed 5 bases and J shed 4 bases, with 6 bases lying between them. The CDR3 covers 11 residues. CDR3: CASSDQYEQYF. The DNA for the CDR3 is TGTGCCAGCAGCGATCAGTACGAGCAGTACTTC.

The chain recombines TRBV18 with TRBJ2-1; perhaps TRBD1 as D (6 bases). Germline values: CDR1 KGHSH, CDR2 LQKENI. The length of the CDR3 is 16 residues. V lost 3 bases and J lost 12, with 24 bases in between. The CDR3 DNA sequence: TGTGCCAGCTCACCCGATACAGGGCAACCGATCAAGGGGCAGTTCTTC. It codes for CASSPDTGQPIKGQFF.

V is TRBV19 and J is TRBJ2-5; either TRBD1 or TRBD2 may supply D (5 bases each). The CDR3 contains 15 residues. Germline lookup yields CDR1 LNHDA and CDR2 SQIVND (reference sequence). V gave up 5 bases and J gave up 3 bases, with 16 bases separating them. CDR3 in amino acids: CASSAWIGGEETQYF. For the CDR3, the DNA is TGTGCCAGTAGTGCCTGGATTGGGGGAGAAGAGACCCAGTACTTC.

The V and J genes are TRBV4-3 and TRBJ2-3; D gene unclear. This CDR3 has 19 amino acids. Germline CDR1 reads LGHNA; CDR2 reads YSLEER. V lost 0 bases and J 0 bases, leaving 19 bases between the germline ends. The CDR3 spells CASSQDLNLETWSTDTQYF. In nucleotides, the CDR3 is TGCGCCAGCAGCCAAGATCTTAATTTAGAGACGTGGAGCACAGATACGCAGTATTTT.

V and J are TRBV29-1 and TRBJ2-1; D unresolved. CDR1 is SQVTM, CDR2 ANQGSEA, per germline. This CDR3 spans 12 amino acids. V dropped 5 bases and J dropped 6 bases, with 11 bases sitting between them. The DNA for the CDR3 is TGCAGCGTTTCCCCTGGTTCCAATGAGCAGTTCTTC. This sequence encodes CSVSPGSNEQFF.

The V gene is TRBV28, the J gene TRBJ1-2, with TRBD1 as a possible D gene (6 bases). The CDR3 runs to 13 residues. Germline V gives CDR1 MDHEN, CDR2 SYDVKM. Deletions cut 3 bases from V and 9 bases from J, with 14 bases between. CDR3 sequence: CASSLEQGWRYTF. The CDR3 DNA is TGTGCCAGCAGTTTGGAACAGGGATGGCGCTACACCTTC.